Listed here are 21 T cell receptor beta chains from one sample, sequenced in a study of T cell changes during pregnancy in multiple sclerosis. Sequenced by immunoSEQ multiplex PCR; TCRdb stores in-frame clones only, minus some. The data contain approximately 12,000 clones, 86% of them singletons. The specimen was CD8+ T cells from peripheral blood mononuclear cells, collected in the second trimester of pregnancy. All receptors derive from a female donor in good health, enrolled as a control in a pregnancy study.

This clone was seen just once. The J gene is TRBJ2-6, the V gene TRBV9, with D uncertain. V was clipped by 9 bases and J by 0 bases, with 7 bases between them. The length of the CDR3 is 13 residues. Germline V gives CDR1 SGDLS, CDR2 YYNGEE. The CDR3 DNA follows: TGTGCCACCTCCGGCTCTGGGGCCAACGTCCTGACTTTC. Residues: CATSGSGANVLTF.

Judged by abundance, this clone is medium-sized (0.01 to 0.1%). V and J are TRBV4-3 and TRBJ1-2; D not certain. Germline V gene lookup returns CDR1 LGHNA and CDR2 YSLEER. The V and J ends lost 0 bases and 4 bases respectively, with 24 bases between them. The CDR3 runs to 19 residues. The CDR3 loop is CASSQDDESGVNLPYGYTF. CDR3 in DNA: TGCGCCAGCAGCCAAGATGATGAATCCGGGGTAAATCTCCCCTATGGCTACACCTTC.

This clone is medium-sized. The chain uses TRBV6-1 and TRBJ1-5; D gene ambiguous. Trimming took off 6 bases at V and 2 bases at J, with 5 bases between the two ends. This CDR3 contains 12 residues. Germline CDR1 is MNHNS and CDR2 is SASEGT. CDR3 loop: CASREGNQPQHF. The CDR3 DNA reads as TGTGCCAGCAGGGAGGGCAATCAGCCCCAGCATTTT.

In DNA form, the CDR3 reads TGTGCCAGCACCCCCGATGGGGGGGGAACCTACAATGAGCAGTTCTTC. This gives the protein CASTPDGGGTYNEQFF. The chain combines TRBV6-4 with TRBJ2-1, with 7 bases identical to TRBD2. The CDR3 has 16 residues. V trimming: 7 bases; J trimming: 2 bases; junction bases outside the gene matches: 11. CDR1 MRHNA and CDR2 SNTAGT come from the germline V gene.

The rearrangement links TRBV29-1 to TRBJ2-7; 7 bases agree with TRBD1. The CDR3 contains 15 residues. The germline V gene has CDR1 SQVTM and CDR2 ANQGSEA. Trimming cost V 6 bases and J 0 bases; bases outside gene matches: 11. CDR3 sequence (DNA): TGCAGCGTCGCCGGGACAGAAGGGAGCTCCTACGAGCAGTACTTC. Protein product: CSVAGTEGSSYEQYF.

The CDR3 DNA is TGTGCCAGCATGGGGACCGTTGATAGCGGTGAGCAGTTCTTC. Translated: CASMGTVDSGEQFF. The V call is TRBV6-5, the J call TRBJ2-1; tentative D call: TRBD2 (6 bases). The CDR3 loop spans 14 amino acids. Germline V gene lookup returns CDR1 MNHEY and CDR2 SVGAGI. V shed 7 bases and J shed 9 bases, with 19 bases lying between them.

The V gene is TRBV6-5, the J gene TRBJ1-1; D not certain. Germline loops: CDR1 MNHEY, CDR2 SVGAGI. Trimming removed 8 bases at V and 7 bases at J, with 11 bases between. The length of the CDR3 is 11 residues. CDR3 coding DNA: TGTGCCAGCCCCGACCCGGGTGAAGCTTTCTTT. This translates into CASPDPGEAFF.

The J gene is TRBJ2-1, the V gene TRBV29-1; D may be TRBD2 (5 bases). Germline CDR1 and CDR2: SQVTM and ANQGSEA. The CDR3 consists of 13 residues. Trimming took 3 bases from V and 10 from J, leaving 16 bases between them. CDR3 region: CSVDGLAVSEQFF. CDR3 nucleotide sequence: TGCAGCGTTGATGGGCTAGCCGTGAGCGAGCAGTTCTTC.

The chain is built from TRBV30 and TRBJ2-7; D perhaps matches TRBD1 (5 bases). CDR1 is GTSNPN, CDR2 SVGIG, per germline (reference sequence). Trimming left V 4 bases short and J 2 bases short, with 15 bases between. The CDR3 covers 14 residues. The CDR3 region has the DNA TGTGCCTGGAAGTCTAAGGGGCGCGCCTACGAGCAGTACTTC. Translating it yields CAWKSKGRAYEQYF.

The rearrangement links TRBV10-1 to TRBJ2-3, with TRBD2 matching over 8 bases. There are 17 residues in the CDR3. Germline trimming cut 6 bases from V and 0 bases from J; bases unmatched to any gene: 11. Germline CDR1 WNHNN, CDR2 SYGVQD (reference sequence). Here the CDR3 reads CASSEPPRGGSTDTQYF. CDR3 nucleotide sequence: TGCGCCAGCAGCGAGCCCCCCCGGGGGGGGAGCACAGATACGCAGTATTTT.

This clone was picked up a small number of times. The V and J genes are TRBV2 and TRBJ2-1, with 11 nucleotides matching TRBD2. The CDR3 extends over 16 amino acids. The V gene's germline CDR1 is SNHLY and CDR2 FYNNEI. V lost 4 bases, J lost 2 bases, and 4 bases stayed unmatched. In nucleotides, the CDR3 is TGTGCCAGCAGTGCGTCACTAGCGGGAGCCTACAATGAGCAGTTCTTC. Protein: CASSASLAGAYNEQFF.

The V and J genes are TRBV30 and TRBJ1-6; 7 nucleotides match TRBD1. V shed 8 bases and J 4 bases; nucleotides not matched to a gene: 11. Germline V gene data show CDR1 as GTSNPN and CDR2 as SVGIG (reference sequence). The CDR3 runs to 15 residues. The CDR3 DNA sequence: TGTGCCCTGAGTGAGGAGGGGGCGTATAATTCACCCCTCCACTTT. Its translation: CALSEEGAYNSPLHF. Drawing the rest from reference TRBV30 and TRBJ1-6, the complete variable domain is SQTIHQWPATLVQPVGSPLSLECTVEGTSNPNLYWYRQAAGRGLQLLFYSVGIGQISSEVPQNLSASRPQDRQFILSSKKLLLSDSGFYLCALSEEGAYNSPLHFGNGTRLTVT.

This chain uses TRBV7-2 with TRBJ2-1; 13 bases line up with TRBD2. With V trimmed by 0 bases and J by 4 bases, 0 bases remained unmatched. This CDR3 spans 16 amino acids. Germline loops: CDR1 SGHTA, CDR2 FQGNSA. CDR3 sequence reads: CASSLALAGGYNEQFF. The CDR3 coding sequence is TGTGCCAGCAGCTTAGCACTAGCGGGGGGGTACAATGAGCAGTTCTTC.

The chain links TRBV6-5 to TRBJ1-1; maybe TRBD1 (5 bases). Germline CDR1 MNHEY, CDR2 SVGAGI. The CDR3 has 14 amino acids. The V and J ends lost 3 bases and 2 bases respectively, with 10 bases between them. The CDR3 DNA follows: TGTGCCAGCAGTTATGGGGGGATAAACACTGAAGCTTTCTTT. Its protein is CASSYGGINTEAFF.

The CDR3 protein is CASSPASGGLRDEQYF. In DNA form, the CDR3 reads TGTGCCAGCAGCCCAGCTTCCGGGGGTTTGAGGGACGAGCAGTACTTC. The V call is TRBV2, the J call TRBJ2-7, with a possible D match to TRBD2 (6 bases). Per germline, CDR1 SNHLY and CDR2 FYNNEI. Trimming took off 6 bases at V and 5 bases at J, with 23 bases between the two ends. There are 16 residues in the CDR3.

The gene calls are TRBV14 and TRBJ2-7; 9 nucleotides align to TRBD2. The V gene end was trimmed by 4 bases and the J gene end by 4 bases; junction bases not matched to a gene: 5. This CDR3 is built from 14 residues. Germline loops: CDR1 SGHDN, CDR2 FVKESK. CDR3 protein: CASSLSGGIYEQYF. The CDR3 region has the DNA TGTGCCAGCAGCCTTAGCGGGGGAATTTACGAGCAGTACTTC.

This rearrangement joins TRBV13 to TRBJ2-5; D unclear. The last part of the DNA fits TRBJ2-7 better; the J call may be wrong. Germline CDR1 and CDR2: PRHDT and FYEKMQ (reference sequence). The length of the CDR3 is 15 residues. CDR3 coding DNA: TGTGCCAGCAGCCTACGGTCAGGCGCCTCCTACGAGCAGTACTTC. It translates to CASSLRSGASYEQYF.

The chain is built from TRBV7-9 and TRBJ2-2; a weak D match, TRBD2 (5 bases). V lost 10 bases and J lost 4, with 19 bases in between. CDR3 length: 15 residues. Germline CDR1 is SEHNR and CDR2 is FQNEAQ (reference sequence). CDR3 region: CATPRSGSGTGELFF. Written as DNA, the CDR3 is TGTGCCACCCCGAGGTCGGGATCAGGCACCGGGGAGCTGTTTTTT.

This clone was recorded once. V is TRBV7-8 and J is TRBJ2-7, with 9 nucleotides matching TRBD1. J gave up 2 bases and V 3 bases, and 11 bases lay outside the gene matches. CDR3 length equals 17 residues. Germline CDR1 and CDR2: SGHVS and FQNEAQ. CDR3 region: CASSLRGQGPVTYEQYF. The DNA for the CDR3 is TGTGCCAGCAGCTTGAGAGGACAGGGGCCAGTAACCTACGAGCAGTACTTC. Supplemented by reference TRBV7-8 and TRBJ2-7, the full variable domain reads GAGVSQSPRYKVAKRGQDVALRCDPISGHVSLFWYQQALGQGPEFLTYFQNEAQLDKSGLPSDRFFAERPEGSVSTLKIQRTQQEDSAVYLCASSLRGQGPVTYEQYFGPGTRLTVT.

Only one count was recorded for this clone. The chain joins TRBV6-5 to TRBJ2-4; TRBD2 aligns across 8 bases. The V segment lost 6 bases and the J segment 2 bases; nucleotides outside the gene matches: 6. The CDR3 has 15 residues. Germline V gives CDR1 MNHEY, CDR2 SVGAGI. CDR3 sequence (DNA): TGTGCCAGCAGCCCGGGACTAGGCACCAAAAACATTCAGTACTTC. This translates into CASSPGLGTKNIQYF.

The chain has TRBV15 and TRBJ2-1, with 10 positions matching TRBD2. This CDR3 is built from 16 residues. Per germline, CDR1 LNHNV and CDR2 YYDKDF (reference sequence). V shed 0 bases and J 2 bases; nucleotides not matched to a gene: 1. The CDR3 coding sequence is TGTGCCACCAGCAGAGAGAGCGGGGGGGCCTACAATGAGCAGTTCTTC. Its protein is CATSRESGGAYNEQFF.